This T cell receptor (beta chain) was captured in a study of chemoradiotherapy in HPV16-positive cancers (dated by TCRdb to 2021 to 2024). At the level of the whole study: Functional T-cell assays on cells from a couple of HPV16-positive patients defined candidate HPV-specific T-cell clones and common TCR motifs. Whether T-cell immunity against the HPV oncoproteins E6 and E7 changes during chemoradiotherapy and whether survival is affected by this immunity were examined in the study. The candidate HPV-specific TCRs and motifs were subsequently tracked in TCR repertoires obtained from roughly 90 patients with HPV-related cancers. What the authors observed across the whole study: In HPV16-positive patients, expansion of HPV-responsive T cells during chemoradiotherapy was associated with improved recurrence-free survival. Expansion of candidate HPV-specific clones and E7-related TCR motifs was observed in the tumor microenvironment during treatment, whereas no such expansion was observed for non-HPV-specific T cells. The survival association was reported for HPV16-positive patients, and the functional definition of HPV-specific T cells was derived from only two HPV16-positive patients.

The library came from the immunoSEQ multiplex PCR assay. Entries here come from immuneACCESS through TCRdb and include only in-frame sequences with V and J called. Some clones fail to appear in such tables; in the studies checked, an unresolved V gene covers under half of the shortfall, and the cause of the remainder is unknown. The sample has approximately 15,000 clones on record, roughly 80% of them singletons. Less than 1.5% of the sample goes to the ten largest clones. The CDR3 sequence holds 15 residues, the cysteine and phenylalanine included. The retained sequence is limited to the CDR3, 45 bases, with the frame set at the first base. CDR1 and CDR2, per the germline V gene, are LGHNT and FRNRAP. V lost 2 bases and J lost 5 bases; the stretch between them is 15 bases long. Repertoires were sampled repeatedly over the course of chemoradiotherapy so that clonal expansion in the tumor microenvironment could be followed.

Details on this clone: The specificity of this receptor is unknown. It has no much larger one-base neighbor in the sample; base qualities were not kept.

The chain links TRBV12-5 with TRBJ2-5; TRBD2 is a weak D gene call, 5 bases matching. The sequence came from a human donor with HPV-associated anogenital cancer. The specimen was collected from a patient who underwent chemoradiotherapy. In nucleotide form, the sequence is TGTGCTAGTGGTTTGCCCTCACTAGGCGGGGAGACCCAGTACTTC. It translates to CASGLPSLGGETQYF.